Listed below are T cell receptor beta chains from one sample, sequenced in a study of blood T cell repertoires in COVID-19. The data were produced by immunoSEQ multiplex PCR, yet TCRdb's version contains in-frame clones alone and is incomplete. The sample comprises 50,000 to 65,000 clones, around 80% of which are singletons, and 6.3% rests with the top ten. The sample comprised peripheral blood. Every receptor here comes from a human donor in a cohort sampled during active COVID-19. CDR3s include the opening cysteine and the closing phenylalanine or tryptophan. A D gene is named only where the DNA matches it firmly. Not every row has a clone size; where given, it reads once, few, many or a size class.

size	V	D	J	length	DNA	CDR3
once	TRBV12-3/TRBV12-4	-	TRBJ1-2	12	TGTGCCACCCGAGCCCATAACTATGGCTACACCTTC	CATRAHNYGYTF
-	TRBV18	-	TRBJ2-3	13	TGTGCCAGCTCACCTCCTAGCACAGATACGCAGTATTTT	CASSPPSTDTQYF
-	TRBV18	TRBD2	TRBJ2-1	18	TGTGCCAGCTCACTACTAACTAGCGGGGGGGCCGGTATCAATGAGCAGTTCTTC	CASSLLTSGGAGINEQFF
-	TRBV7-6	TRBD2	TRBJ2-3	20	TGTGCCAGCAGCCCGCAAGGACTAGCGGGGGGCCCCCCCGGCACAGATACGCAGTATTTT	CASSPQGLAGGPPGTDTQYF
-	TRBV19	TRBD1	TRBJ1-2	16	TGTGCCAGTAGTATAAATTTGGGGACAGGGAACTATGGCTACACCTTC	CASSINLGTGNYGYTF
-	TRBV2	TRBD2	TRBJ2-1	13	TGTGCCAGCAGAGCCGGGACTAGTAATGAGCAGTTCTTC	CASRAGTSNEQFF
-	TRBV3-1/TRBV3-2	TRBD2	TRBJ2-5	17	TGTGCCAGCAGCCAGGGGACTAGCGGGAGGGCGTGGAAGACCCAGTACTTC	CASSQGTSGRAWKTQYF
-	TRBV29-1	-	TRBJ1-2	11	TGCAGCGTGGGGGAGGGCTATGGCTACACCTTC	CSVGEGYGYTF
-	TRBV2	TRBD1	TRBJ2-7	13	TGTGCCAGCAGGGAGGACAGGGACCACGAGCAGTACTTC	CASREDRDHEQYF
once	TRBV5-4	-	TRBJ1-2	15	TGTGCCAGCAGCTTGCGTGCGACGCGGGTCTATGGCTACACCTTC	CASSLRATRVYGYTF
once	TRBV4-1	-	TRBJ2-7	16	TGCGCCAGCAGCCAAGCTCTCACATCCAGGGCTTACGAGCAGTACTTC	CASSQALTSRAYEQYF
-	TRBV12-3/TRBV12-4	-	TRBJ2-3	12	TGTGCCAGCAGTTTGGCCACAGATACGCAGTATTTT	CASSLATDTQYF
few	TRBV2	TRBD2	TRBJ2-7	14	TGTGCCAGCAGTGTCGCTAGCGGGAACAGGGAGCAGTACTTC	CASSVASGNREQYF
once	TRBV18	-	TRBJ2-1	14	TGTGCCAGCTCACCACCCGGCTCCTACAATGAGCAGTTCTTC	CASSPPGSYNEQFF
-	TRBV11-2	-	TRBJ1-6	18	TGTGCCAGCAGCTTAGATCCCATCGACAGGCCAGGCAATTCACCCCTCCACTTT	CASSLDPIDRPGNSPLHF
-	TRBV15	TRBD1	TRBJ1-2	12	TGTGCCACCAGCAGGTACAGGGGCGGCTACACCTTC	CATSRYRGGYTF
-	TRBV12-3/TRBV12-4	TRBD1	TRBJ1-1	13	TGTGCCAGCAGTTTACGACAGGGGGCTGAAGCTTTCTTT	CASSLRQGAEAFF
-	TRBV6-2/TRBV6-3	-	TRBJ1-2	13	TGTGCCAGCAGTTACCCGCAGGGTTTTGGCTACACCTTC	CASSYPQGFGYTF
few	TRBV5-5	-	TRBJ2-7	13	TGTGCCAGCAGCTTGGGGATGGAGAGGGAGCAGTACTTC	CASSLGMEREQYF
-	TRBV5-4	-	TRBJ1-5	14	TGTGCCAGCAGCGTGCAGGGGATCGATCAGCCCCAGCATTTT	CASSVQGIDQPQHF
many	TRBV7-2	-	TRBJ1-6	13	TGTGCCAGCAGAGCGACAGGAGATTCACCCCTCCACTTT	CASRATGDSPLHF
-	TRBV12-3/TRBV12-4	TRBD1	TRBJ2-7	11	TGTGCCAGCAGTCGACAGGGGCGTACGTACTTC	CASSRQGRTYF
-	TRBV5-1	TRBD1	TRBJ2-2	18	TGCGCCAGCAGCTTGGGACCTTTAGGACAGGGGAACACCGGGGAGCTGTTTTTT	CASSLGPLGQGNTGELFF
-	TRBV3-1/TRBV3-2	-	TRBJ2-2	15	TGTGCCAGCAGCCCGTGGGGCCAGGACACCGGGGAGCTGTTTTTT	CASSPWGQDTGELFF
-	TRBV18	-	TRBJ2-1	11	TGTGCCGCGGCTAGGGGAGGTGAGCAGTTCTTC	CAAARGGEQFF
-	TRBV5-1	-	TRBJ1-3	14	TGCGCCAGCAGCTCGTCGTCCCAGGGAAACACCATATATTTT	CASSSSSQGNTIYF
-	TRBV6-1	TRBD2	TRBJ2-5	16	TGTGCCAGCAGTGAACAAAGGACTAGCGTGGGAGAGACCCAGTACTTC	CASSEQRTSVGETQYF
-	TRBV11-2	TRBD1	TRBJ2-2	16	TGTGCCAGCAGCTCACGGGACAGGGTCCGCACCGGGGAGCTGTTTTTT	CASSSRDRVRTGELFF
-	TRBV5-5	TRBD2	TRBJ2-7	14	TGTGCCAGCAGCGGCGGGGGACTCCTAAAGGAGCAGTACTTC	CASSGGGLLKEQYF
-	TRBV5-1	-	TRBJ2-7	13	TGCGCCAGCAGCTCGTCAGGGAACTACGAGCAGTACTTC	CASSSSGNYEQYF
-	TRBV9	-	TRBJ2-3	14	TGTGCCAGCAGCTCTCGACAGCTCACAGATACGCAGTATTTT	CASSSRQLTDTQYF
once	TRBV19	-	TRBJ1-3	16	TGTGCCAGTAGTATGCTGGAGGATGTCCCGGGAAACACCATATATTTT	CASSMLEDVPGNTIYF
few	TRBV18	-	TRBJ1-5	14	TGTGCCAGCTCACCACGGACAGTTAATCAGCCCCAGCATTTT	CASSPRTVNQPQHF